The next 9 T cell receptor beta chains were all read from a single sample in a study of CD8+ T cells in alopecia areata. cDNA prepared by RNA extraction and subsequent reverse transcription served as the template for sequencing. Using immunoSEQ multiplex PCR, the repertoire was profiled, and TCRdb retains in-frame clones only, with some absent. The sample has some 190,000 clones; approximately 50% are singletons. Treatment noted: oral pan-JAK inhibitor, 5-10 mg twice daily. Sequences were derived from CD8+ T cells sorted from blood, sampled around week 54, from a patient treated with tofacitinib. All receptors come from a human donor with alopecia areata.

The chain recombines TRBV7-9 with TRBJ2-1, with 8 bases aligning to TRBD1. CDR1 and CDR2 from the germline V gene are SEHNR and FQNEAQ (reference sequence). There are 15 residues in the CDR3. J gave up 5 bases and V 5 bases, and 8 bases lay outside the gene matches. CDR3 bases: TGTGCCAGCAGCCCGGCGGTGACAGGGGACAATGAGCAGTTCTTC. Its protein is CASSPAVTGDNEQFF.

This clone was detected a few times. J is TRBJ2-1 and V is TRBV6-5, with a weak D call TRBD1 (6 bases). The germline gives CDR1 MNHEY, CDR2 SVGAGI. V lost 2 bases to trimming and J lost 5 bases, with 7 bases between them. The CDR3 consists of 13 residues. The CDR3 reads CASSYGTNNEQFF. The CDR3 nucleotides read TGTGCCAGCAGTTACGGGACAAACAATGAGCAGTTCTTC.

This clone came up once. The chain employs TRBV4-1 and TRBJ2-3; D not certain. V lost 4 bases to trimming and J lost 1 base, with 15 bases between them. The CDR3 runs to 16 residues. Per germline, CDR1 MGHRA and CDR2 YSYEKL. The CDR3 DNA reads as TGCGCCAGCAGCCCCGGTGCAGGTCGACGCACAGATACGCAGTATTTT. Translated, it gives CASSPGAGRRTDTQYF.

This clone was observed a handful of times. This chain joins TRBV30 and TRBJ1-1, with D possibly matching TRBD1 (5 bases). The germline gives CDR1 GTSNPN, CDR2 SVGIG (reference sequence). The CDR3 extends over 13 amino acids. The ends were cut back, 2 bases at V and 5 bases at J, with 12 bases in the middle. CDR3 residues: CAWSYGARTEAFF. The CDR3 nucleotides are TGTGCCTGGAGTTACGGGGCGCGGACTGAAGCTTTCTTT.

The CDR3 sequence: CASRLSGQGGTGELFF. The CDR3, as DNA: TGCGCCAGCAGGCTCTCGGGACAGGGAGGAACCGGGGAGCTGTTTTTT. The genes are TRBV23-1 and TRBJ2-2; 9 bases match TRBD1. TRBV23-1 is an ORF, and what it does is uncertain. The CDR3 is 16 residues long. After removal of 6 bases from V and 5 bases from J, the junction contained 10 bases not matched to a gene.

This clone was recorded a few times. J is TRBJ1-6 and V is TRBV7-9; D is unresolved. V lost 5 bases to trimming and J lost 10 bases, with 9 bases between them. Germline CDR1 reads SEHNR; CDR2 reads FQNEAQ (reference sequence). The CDR3 spans 12 residues. The CDR3 DNA is TGTGCCAGCAGCCCCTTGGGATCACCCCTCCACTTT. Residues: CASSPLGSPLHF. Filled out from reference TRBV7-9 and TRBJ1-6, the complete variable domain reads DTGVSQNPRHKITKRGQNVTFRCDPISEHNRLYWYRQTLGQGPEFLTYFQNEAQLEKSRLLSDRFSAERPKGSFSTLEIQRTEQGDSAMYLCASSPLGSPLHFGNGTRLTVT.

This clone occurred a few times. The rearrangement uses TRBV29-1 and TRBJ1-1, with D possibly matching TRBD1 (6 bases). Germline CDR1 SQVTM, CDR2 ANQGSEA. The ends were cut back, 7 bases at V and 0 bases at J, with 12 bases in the middle. The CDR3 consists of 13 residues. The CDR3 DNA sequence: TGCAGCGACACCGGGACAATGAACACTGAAGCTTTCTTT. It codes for CSDTGTMNTEAFF.

The chain carries TRBV5-1 and TRBJ2-3; D is unclear. The CDR3 contains 14 residues. CDR1 and CDR2 (germline): SGHRS, YFSETQ. V was cut by 1 base and J by 0 bases, with 6 bases left in between. The CDR3 region is CASSLKDSTDTQYF. CDR3 sequence (DNA): TGCGCCAGCAGCTTGAAGGACAGCACAGATACGCAGTATTTT. Full variable domain (rest looked up from reference TRBV5-1 and TRBJ2-3): KAGVTQTPRYLIKTRGQQVTLSCSPISGHRSVSWYQQTPGQGLQFLFEYFSETQRNKGNFPGRFSGRQFSNSRSEMNVSTLELGDSALYLCASSLKDSTDTQYFGPGTRLTVL.

The V and J genes are TRBV28 and TRBJ2-7; D ambiguous. Germline V CDR1 and CDR2: MDHEN, SYDVKM. The CDR3 totals 12 residues. V lost 6 bases to trimming and J lost 4 bases, with 10 bases between them. The CDR3 reads CASRIPDYEQYF. The CDR3 region has the DNA TGTGCCAGCAGGATCCCGGATTACGAGCAGTACTTC.